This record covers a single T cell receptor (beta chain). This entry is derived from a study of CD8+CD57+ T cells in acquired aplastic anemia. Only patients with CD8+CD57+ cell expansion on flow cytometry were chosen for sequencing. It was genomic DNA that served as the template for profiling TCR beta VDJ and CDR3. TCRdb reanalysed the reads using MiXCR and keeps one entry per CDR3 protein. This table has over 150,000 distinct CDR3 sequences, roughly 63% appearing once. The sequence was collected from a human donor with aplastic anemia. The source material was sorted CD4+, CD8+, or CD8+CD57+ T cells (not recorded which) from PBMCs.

Here the CDR3 DNA reads TGTGCCAGCAGTTCTGGGCGGCAGATGCTTTACGAGCAGTACTTC. As protein: CASSSGRQMLYEQYF. The rearrangement links TRBV12-3 or TRBV12-4 to TRBJ2-7; D ambiguous. V was clipped by 4 bases and J by 4 bases, with 17 bases between them. The CDR3 has 15 residues.